Following are 27 T cell receptor beta chains from one sample sequenced in a study of a mutant IDH1 vaccine in newly diagnosed glioma. Generated by immunoSEQ multiplex PCR, the TCRdb table keeps only in-frame clones and is missing some. The sample records fewer than 65,000 clones, 80% being singletons. Which antigens these TCRs recognize remains unknown. Regarding time point: week 11, during vaccination. One vaccine dose held 300 ug of mutant IDH1 20-mer peptide and came with topical imiquimod. The specimen was PBMCs, collected from a glioma patient whose treatment included an IDH1 peptide vaccine. The receptors were sampled from a man aged 50 to 60 with glioma.

The chain carries TRBV2 and TRBJ1-5; D is unresolved. Germline V CDR1 and CDR2: SNHLY, FYNNEI. The CDR3 runs to 14 residues. Trimming stripped 4 bases from V and 0 bases from J, with 7 bases between. Here the CDR3 DNA reads TGTGCCAGCAGTGCGGACGGTAGCAATCAGCCCCAGCATTTT. It is translated as CASSADGSNQPQHF.

This rearrangement joins TRBV4-3 to TRBJ2-7; TRBD1 aligns across 8 bases. V trimming: 4 bases; J trimming: 2 bases; junction bases outside the gene matches: 4. The CDR3 has 14 amino acids. Germline V gives CDR1 LGHNA, CDR2 YSLEER. For the CDR3, the DNA is TGCGCCAGCAGCCCAACAGGGGGACCCTACGAGCAGTACTTC. Protein sequence: CASSPTGGPYEQYF.

This chain joins TRBV29-1 and TRBJ2-5; D call uncertain. The CDR3 covers 13 residues. The ends were cut back, 5 bases at V and 1 base at J, with 11 bases in the middle. Germline V lookup: CDR1 SQVTM, CDR2 ANQGSEA. The CDR3 is CSVIVGIQETQYF. DNA for the CDR3: TGCAGCGTTATCGTTGGGATCCAAGAGACCCAGTACTTC.

J is TRBJ2-7 and V is TRBV30; D is unclear. The CDR3 spans 14 residues. The germline V gene encodes CDR1 GTSNPN and CDR2 SVGIG (reference sequence). The ends were cut back, 1 base at V and 0 bases at J, with 10 bases in the middle. Here the CDR3 reads CAWSATEFSYEQYF. In nucleotides, the CDR3 is TGTGCCTGGAGTGCCACAGAGTTCTCCTACGAGCAGTACTTC.

This clone was found a few times. This sequence joins TRBV7-9 and TRBJ1-1, with D unresolved. Between the trimmed V and J ends, which lost 5 bases and 0 bases, there was a span of 13 bases. This CDR3 region has 15 residues. Germline V CDR1 and CDR2: SEHNR, FQNEAQ (reference sequence). The DNA of the CDR3 is TGTGCCAGCAGCCCGTGGGGAGAAATGAACACTGAAGCTTTCTTT. This codes for CASSPWGEMNTEAFF.

This clone was picked up a small number of times. The genes are TRBV2 and TRBJ1-2, with D possibly TRBD1 on 5 matching bases. The germline V and J ends were trimmed by 11 bases and 7 bases, with 20 bases remaining between them. The CDR3 covers 13 residues. CDR1 is SNHLY and CDR2 is FYNNEI in the germline V gene. The CDR3 DNA is TGTGCCTCCCGAAGGGGCGCCTTTGGTGGCTACACCTTC. Protein sequence: CASRRGAFGGYTF.

The chain combines TRBV7-9 with TRBJ2-2; D is ambiguous. The CDR3 sequence is 16 residues long. CDR1 is SEHNR and CDR2 is FQNEAQ in the germline V gene (reference sequence). Trimming took off 0 bases at V and 4 bases at J, with 12 bases between the two ends. CDR3 sequence (DNA): TGTGCCAGCAGCTTAGCGCCCCGGATAAGCACCGGGGAGCTGTTTTTT. This gives the protein CASSLAPRISTGELFF.

The genes are TRBV7-2 and TRBJ2-5; D is undetermined. This CDR3 region has 14 residues. Germline CDR1 reads SGHTA; CDR2 reads FQGNSA. The V and J ends lost 4 bases and 1 base respectively, with 10 bases between them. CDR3 loop: CASSSDGPQETQYF. The DNA of the CDR3 is TGTGCCAGCAGCTCGGACGGACCCCAAGAGACCCAGTACTTC. The entire variable domain, with the rest obtained from reference TRBV7-2 and TRBJ2-5, is as follows: GAGVSQSPSNKVTEKGKDVELRCDPISGHTALYWYRQSLGQGLEFLIYFQGNSAPDKSGLPSDRFSAERTGGSVSTLTIQRTQQEDSAVYLCASSSDGPQETQYFGPGTRLLVL.

V usage is TRBV28 and J usage is TRBJ1-3, with D possibly being TRBD1 (5 bases). The CDR3 spans 19 residues. The V gene lost 8 bases and the J gene lost 0 bases, with 26 bases spanning the gap. Germline CDR1 MDHEN, CDR2 SYDVKM. CDR3 sequence: CASHSGRDSYILSGNTIYF. CDR3 in DNA: TGTGCCAGCCACTCGGGCCGGGACTCCTACATCCTCTCTGGAAACACCATATATTTT.

The CDR3 DNA reads TGTGCCAGCAGCTTGGGGCCAGGGGCGTCCACCGGGGAGCTGTTTTTT. As protein: CASSLGPGASTGELFF. The V and J genes are TRBV5-6 and TRBJ2-2; perhaps TRBD1 as D (6 bases). The germline CDR1 and CDR2 sequences are SGHDT and YYEEEE. The CDR3 covers 16 residues. V shed 0 bases and J shed 4 bases, with 13 bases lying between them. The full variable domain, with the rest looked up from reference TRBV5-6 and TRBJ2-2, is DAGVTQSPTHLIKTRGQQVTLRCSPKSGHDTVSWYQQALGQGPQFIFQYYEEEERQRGNFPDRFSGHQFPNYSSELNVNALLLGDSALYLCASSLGPGASTGELFFGEGSRLTVL.

The chain couples TRBV7-2 to TRBJ2-7; maybe TRBD2 (5 bases). The V end lost 6 bases, the J end lost 6 bases, and 18 bases lay between the germline ends. CDR1 and CDR2 from the germline V gene are SGHTA and FQGNSA. The CDR3 spans 14 residues. The CDR3 sequence: CASSRATGMGEQYF. CDR3 bases: TGTGCCAGCAGTCGAGCAACGGGGATGGGCGAGCAGTACTTC.

The rearrangement joins TRBV4-3 to TRBJ2-7, with 10 nucleotides matching TRBD1. CDR1 and CDR2 (germline): LGHNA, YSLEER. The CDR3 length is 16 residues. Trimming took 1 base from V and 4 from J; bases not matched to a gene: 7. CDR3 sequence: CASSQGTGGLTYEQYF. The CDR3 coding sequence is TGCGCCAGCAGCCAAGGGACAGGGGGTTTAACTTACGAGCAGTACTTC.

This rearrangement joins TRBV29-1 to TRBJ1-2; no reliable D call. The CDR3 runs to 12 residues. Germline CDR1 SQVTM, CDR2 ANQGSEA. The V and J ends lost 5 bases and 0 bases respectively, with 7 bases between them. DNA for the CDR3: TGCAGCGTTTCACCAGCTAACTATGGCTACACCTTC. Protein product: CSVSPANYGYTF. The full variable domain, its missing parts supplied by reference TRBV29-1 and TRBJ1-2, is SAVISQKPSRDICQRGTSLTIQCQVDSQVTMMFWYRQQPGQSLTLIATANQGSEATYESGFVIDKFPISRPNLTFSTLTVSNMSPEDSSIYLCSVSPANYGYTFGSGTRLTVV.

The chain is built from TRBV4-1 and TRBJ2-7, with 7 bases lining up with TRBD2. CDR1 and CDR2 (germline): MGHRA, YSYEKL. V shed 3 bases and J 2 bases; nucleotides not matched to a gene: 10. The CDR3 has 16 amino acids. The CDR3 loop is CASSHPPSGDPYEQYF. The CDR3 DNA reads as TGCGCCAGCAGCCACCCACCCAGCGGGGACCCCTACGAGCAGTACTTC.

There are a few counts of this clone. The V and J genes are TRBV7-9 and TRBJ1-4, with TRBD1 identical over 7 bases. The CDR3 has 14 amino acids. Germline values: CDR1 SEHNR, CDR2 FQNEAQ (reference sequence). V was pared by 5 bases and J by 7 bases, with 7 bases of the junction left unmatched. CDR3 sequence (DNA): TGTGCCAGCAGCCAGACAGGGTTTGGTGAAAAACTGTTTTTT. It codes for CASSQTGFGEKLFF. Full variable domain (remainder filled in from reference TRBV7-9 and TRBJ1-4): DTGVSQNPRHKITKRGQNVTFRCDPISEHNRLYWYRQTLGQGPEFLTYFQNEAQLEKSRLLSDRFSAERPKGSFSTLEIQRTEQGDSAMYLCASSQTGFGEKLFFGSGTQLSVL.

The chain has TRBV19 and TRBJ1-1; the match to TRBD1 covers 7 bases. Trimming at V came to 6 bases and at J to 8 bases, leaving 6 bases not matched to a gene. The germline V gene has CDR1 LNHDA and CDR2 SQIVND (reference sequence). There are 12 residues in the CDR3. CDR3 nucleotide sequence: TGTGCCAGTAGCGAGGGGGCCTTGGAAGCTTTCTTT. Protein sequence: CASSEGALEAFF.

The genes are TRBV5-6 and TRBJ2-7, with unresolved D. V dropped 7 bases and J dropped 0 bases, with 11 bases sitting between them. The CDR3 runs 13 residues. Germline assignment: CDR1 SGHDT and CDR2 YYEEEE. For the CDR3, the DNA is TGTGCCAGCTGCGAGGCGAGCTCCTACGAGCAGTACTTC. Amino acid sequence: CASCEASSYEQYF.

Here the CDR3 reads CASRYTGSDEQYF. CDR3 bases: TGTGCCAGCAGATACACAGGGTCCGACGAGCAGTACTTC. The chain recombines TRBV27 with TRBJ2-7, with a tentative D call TRBD1 (6 bases). The CDR3 covers 13 residues. Germline CDR1 reads MNHEY; CDR2 reads SMNVEV (reference sequence). Trimming stripped 6 bases from V and 5 bases from J, with 14 bases between.

This chain connects TRBV19 to TRBJ2-7; TRBD2 agrees at 7 bases. The V and J ends lost 0 bases and 6 bases, in that order; junction bases with no gene match: 8. The CDR3 is made up of 15 amino acids. Germline assignment: CDR1 LNHDA and CDR2 SQIVND (reference sequence). The CDR3 DNA sequence: TGTGCCAGTAGTATAGATGGGAGGGGCCCAGCCGAGCAGTACTTC. Its translation is CASSIDGRGPAEQYF.

This clone came up a few times. The gene calls are TRBV30 and TRBJ1-1; maybe TRBD1 (5 bases). Germline V gene lookup returns CDR1 GTSNPN and CDR2 SVGIG (reference sequence). The V and J ends lost 3 bases and 2 bases respectively, with 13 bases between them. The CDR3 totals 14 residues. DNA for the CDR3: TGTGCCTGGAGCAGGGTAGGGTTAAACACTGAAGCTTTCTTT. It is translated as CAWSRVGLNTEAFF.

This chain connects TRBV28 to TRBJ1-1; possible D gene TRBD1, 5 bases. Trimming pared 5 bases from V and 1 base from J, leaving 17 bases between. The CDR3 length is 16 residues. Germline V gene lookup returns CDR1 MDHEN and CDR2 SYDVKM. The CDR3 sequence is CASSAVDSLGNTEAFF. CDR3 DNA sequence: TGTGCCAGCAGTGCCGTCGACAGTTTAGGGAACACTGAAGCTTTCTTT.

The genes are TRBV30 and TRBJ2-3, with a tentative D call TRBD2 (6 bases). V lost 1 base and J lost 2, with 10 bases in between. Germline V lookup: CDR1 GTSNPN, CDR2 SVGIG (reference sequence). This CDR3 contains 14 residues. CDR3 loop: CAWSAWGVTDTQYF. CDR3 nucleotide sequence: TGTGCCTGGAGTGCCTGGGGGGTCACAGATACGCAGTATTTT.

The chain recombines TRBV7-2 with TRBJ1-5; D is unclear. Germline CDR1 and CDR2: SGHTA and FQGNSA. V lost 5 bases and J lost 7, with 12 bases in between. This CDR3 spans 13 amino acids. This CDR3 is CASSPDPGQPQHF. The DNA of the CDR3 is TGTGCCAGCAGCCCCGACCCGGGACAGCCCCAGCATTTT.

V and J are TRBV6-5 and TRBJ2-2; 11 nucleotides agree with TRBD2. CDR1 MNHEY and CDR2 SVGAGI come from the germline V gene. J gave up 6 bases and V 4 bases, and 7 bases lay outside the gene matches. This CDR3 has 16 amino acids. In DNA, the CDR3 is TGTGCCAGCAGTTCCCTTACTAGCGGGAGAGCCGGGGAGCTGTTTTTT. Amino acid sequence: CASSSLTSGRAGELFF.

The chain employs TRBV5-8 and TRBJ2-4, with D unclear. Trimming cost V 7 bases and J 6 bases, with 8 bases left between them. The V gene's germline CDR1 is SGHTS and CDR2 YDEGEE. The CDR3 spans 11 residues. The CDR3 reads CASVQINIQYF. The CDR3 region has the DNA TGTGCCAGCGTACAGATAAACATTCAGTACTTC.

The chain combines TRBV19 with TRBJ1-3; the match to TRBD1 covers 8 bases. Germline assignment: CDR1 LNHDA and CDR2 SQIVND (reference sequence). The CDR3 length is 14 residues. V dropped 6 bases and J dropped 3; count of bases not matched to a gene: 4. Here the CDR3 DNA reads TGTGCCAGTAGCGACAGGGGCAGTGGAAACACCATATATTTT. The encoded protein is CASSDRGSGNTIYF. The full variable domain, in which reference TRBV19 and TRBJ1-3 provide the parts outside the CDR3, is DGGITQSPKYLFRKEGQNVTLSCEQNLNHDAMYWYRQDPGQGLRLIYYSQIVNDFQKGDIAEGYSVSREKKESFPLTVTSAQKNPTAFYLCASSDRGSGNTIYFGEGSWLTVV.

The V and J genes are TRBV7-9 and TRBJ2-1; D might be TRBD1 (6 bases). Per germline, CDR1 SEHNR and CDR2 FQNEAQ (reference sequence). Trimming removed 1 base from V and 4 bases from J, with 14 bases in between. The CDR3 covers 16 residues. CDR3 nucleotide sequence: TGTGCCAGCAGCTTAGGTGGGGACACCCCATACAATGAGCAGTTCTTC. This sequence encodes CASSLGGDTPYNEQFF.